This T cell receptor (beta chain) was documented in a study of vaccination and CD4 T cells after COVID-19. Sequencing of DNA taken from cultured CD4+ T cells relied on the Oncomine TCR Beta short-read assay. TCRdb reprocessed the PCR reads with MiXCR, giving one entry per CDR3 protein. The profile covers about 28,000 distinct CDR3 sequences, with less than 80% appearing a single time and about 15% taken by the ten largest. The treatment denotes: roughly 11-day PBMC culture with coronavirus spike peptide pools or control peptides (ViraFEST assay). Fresh replacement IL-2 medium substituted for half the medium on days 3 and 7. This CDR3 has 19 amino acids. The V end lost 2 bases, the J end lost 1 base, and 21 bases lay between the germline ends. Germline V gene lookup returns CDR1 SGHNT and CDR2 YENEEA. Comments on this clonotype: Its antigen is not known.

The study, taken as a whole, reports: A median of approximately 88% of reactive clones, in convalescent patients, became evident only post-vaccination.

The J gene is TRBJ1-3, the V gene TRBV11-3, with a weak D call TRBD1 (5 bases). The sequence was collected from a human donor who received a COVID-19 vaccine. The source material was CD4+ T cells from blood, cultured in vitro, sampled after SARS-CoV-2 vaccination. The CDR3 sequence: CASSLRPGTGSLSGNTIYF. DNA of the CDR3: TGTGCCAGCAGCTTACGCCCCGGGACGGGAAGCCTTTCTGGAAACACCATATATTTT. Drawing the rest from reference TRBV11-3 and TRBJ1-3, the complete variable domain is EAGVVQSPRYKIIEKKQPVAFWCNPISGHNTLYWYLQNLGQGPELLIRYENEEAVDDSQLPKDRFSAERLKGVDSTLKIQPAELGDSAVYLCASSLRPGTGSLSGNTIYFGEGSWLTVV.